Following are 18 T cell receptor beta chains from one sample sequenced in a study of human T cells and chemical hapten exposure. Time point described: patch test 3, about 24 weeks after DPC sensitization. Specified treatment: therapeutic diphenylcyclopropenone sensitization with weekly scalp DPC. TCRdb processed the RACE reads anew with MiXCR; each CDR3 protein has one entry. The data hold about 89,000 distinct CDR3 sequences, with approximately 12% observed a single time. The sample here was whole blood, taken in connection with sensitization to the hapten diphenylcyclopropenone (DPC). The source is a woman aged 50 to 60 with alopecia areata. Some clones in this sample may be carry-over from other donors' samples.

There are a few counts of this clonotype. The genes are TRBV7-2 and TRBJ1-4; tentative D call: TRBD1 (5 bases). V lost 5 bases, J lost 6 bases, and 16 bases lay in between. Germline V CDR1 and CDR2: SGHTA, FQGNSA. This CDR3 is built from 15 residues. The CDR3 loop reads CASSPLYGGDEKLFF. In DNA, the CDR3 is TGTGCCAGCAGCCCGTTGTACGGGGGGGATGAAAAACTGTTTTTT.

Only a few counts were recorded for this clonotype. J is TRBJ2-5 and V is TRBV11-2; 9 nucleotides align to TRBD1. CDR3 length equals 14 residues. With V trimmed by 3 bases and J by 4 bases, 3 bases remained unmatched. The germline V gene has CDR1 SGHAT and CDR2 FQNNGV. CDR3 sequence reads: CASSLDRGPETQYF. Here the CDR3 DNA reads TGTGCCAGCAGCTTGGACAGGGGACCAGAGACCCAGTACTTC.

This clonotype was counted many times. The chain employs TRBV29-1 and TRBJ2-1; no definite D call. The germline V and J ends were trimmed by 4 bases and 7 bases, with 11 bases remaining between them. The CDR3 spans 12 residues. Germline V lookup: CDR1 SQVTM, CDR2 ANQGSEA. The CDR3 DNA is TGCAGCGTTGGAGTCTTTGAAAATGAGCAGTTCTTC. Translating gives CSVGVFENEQFF.

On this clonotype: It may be a read error: a sequence one base away is much more abundant. The chain carries TRBV29-1 and TRBJ2-7, with 8 positions matching TRBD1. This CDR3 spans 14 amino acids. Germline V gives CDR1 SQVTM, CDR2 ANQGSEA. The CDR3 coding sequence is TGCAGCGTTGAACCCGGACAGGGATCCTACGAGCTGTACTTC. Encoded protein: CSVEPGQGSYELYF.

The V and J genes are TRBV20-1 and TRBJ1-4, with a weak D call TRBD1 (5 bases). This CDR3 region has 11 residues. Germline CDR1 reads DFQATT; CDR2 reads SNEGSKA (reference sequence). V lost 6 bases and J 7 bases, leaving 9 bases between the germline ends. CDR3 sequence: CSAPRAEKLFF. In nucleotides, the CDR3 is TGCAGTGCCCCCAGGGCTGAAAAACTGTTTTTT.

This clonotype was recorded many times. The V call is TRBV7-3, the J call TRBJ1-5; tentative D call: TRBD1 (5 bases). From germline, CDR1 is SGHTA and CDR2 FQGTGA. CDR3 length: 13 residues. V lost 5 bases and J lost 4, with 9 bases in between. The CDR3 nucleotides are TGTGCCAGCAGCCGGGGCCCAAATCAGCCCCAGCATTTT. It specifies CASSRGPNQPQHF.

The chain employs TRBV5-1 and TRBJ1-1; 7 nucleotides agree with TRBD1. Germline CDR1 reads SGHRS; CDR2 reads YFSETQ. V was clipped by 4 bases and J by 4 bases; unmatched bases: 4. This CDR3 region has 13 residues. CDR3: CASSEGTATEAFF. For the CDR3, the DNA is TGCGCCAGCAGCGAAGGGACAGCCACTGAAGCTTTCTTT. The complete variable domain, with remaining parts taken from reference TRBV5-1 and TRBJ1-1, reads KAGVTQTPRYLIKTRGQQVTLSCSPISGHRSVSWYQQTPGQGLQFLFEYFSETQRNKGNFPGRFSGRQFSNSRSEMNVSTLELGDSALYLCASSEGTATEAFFGQGTRLTVV.

This clonotype was counted ten times or more. The junction and the germline gene differ at one end; a read error may be behind it. This chain joins TRBV6-5 and TRBJ2-2; D is undetermined. CDR3 length: 13 residues. The germline V gene has CDR1 MNHEY and CDR2 SVGAGI. The CDR3 loop is CASSYPNSGELFF. The CDR3 DNA is TGTGCCAGCAGTTACCCCAACAGCGGGGAGCTGTTTTTT.

In this sample, this clonotype turned up many times. The chain is built from TRBV7-8 and TRBJ1-5; D is unclear. V dropped 4 bases and J dropped 3 bases, with 10 bases sitting between them. This CDR3 has 14 residues. CDR1 is SGHVS, CDR2 FQNEAQ, per germline. The CDR3 DNA follows: TGTGCCAGCAGCTCCTCTGGCTCCAATCAGCCCCAGCATTTT. Protein sequence: CASSSSGSNQPQHF. Complete variable domain (other parts from reference TRBV7-8 and TRBJ1-5): GAGVSQSPRYKVAKRGQDVALRCDPISGHVSLFWYQQALGQGPEFLTYFQNEAQLDKSGLPSDRFFAERPEGSVSTLKIQRTQQEDSAVYLCASSSSGSNQPQHFGDGTRLSIL.

This clonotype was found many times. The chain couples TRBV12-3 or TRBV12-4 to TRBJ1-2, with D maybe TRBD1 (5 bases). Deletions cut 3 bases from V and 6 bases from J, with 14 bases between. The CDR3 loop spans 14 amino acids. The CDR3 loop reads CASSFSEGSNGYTF. The CDR3 DNA reads as TGTGCCAGCAGTTTTAGCGAGGGGTCGAATGGCTACACCTTC.

This clonotype showed up just a few times. The chain joins TRBV3-1 to TRBJ1-4; D gene unclear. V was shortened by 1 base and J by 7 bases, with 13 bases between the two germline ends. Per germline, CDR1 LGHDT and CDR2 YNNKEL (reference sequence). CDR3 length: 15 amino acids. Here the CDR3 reads CASSQGWQAGEKLFF. CDR3 sequence (DNA): TGTGCCAGCAGCCAAGGTTGGCAGGCCGGTGAAAAACTGTTTTTT. Full variable domain (outside the CDR3, taken from reference TRBV3-1 and TRBJ1-4): DTAVSQTPKYLVTQMGNDKSIKCEQNLGHDTMYWYKQDSKKFLKIMFSYNNKELIINETVPNRFSPKSPDKAHLNLHINSLELGDSAVYFCASSQGWQAGEKLFFGSGTQLSVL.

This clonotype was found many times. CDR3 nucleotides: TGTGCCAGCAGTTCAGGAGGGCGGAGCTATGGCTACACCTTC. Translation gives CASSSGGRSYGYTF. The chain recombines TRBV6-5 with TRBJ1-2, with unresolved D. There are 14 residues in the CDR3. CDR1 and CDR2 (germline): MNHEY, SVGAGI. The germline V and J ends were trimmed by 4 bases and 4 bases, with 13 bases remaining between them.

V and J are TRBV7-2 and TRBJ2-3; D remains unclear. The ends were cut back, 1 base at V and 6 bases at J, with 14 bases in the middle. CDR3 length: 15 amino acids. CDR1 is SGHTA and CDR2 is FQGNSA in the germline V gene. The CDR3 region has the DNA TGTGCCAGCAGCTTAGATACCCCCGGACCCGATACGCAGTATTTT. Amino acid sequence: CASSLDTPGPDTQYF. The complete variable domain, with remaining parts taken from reference TRBV7-2 and TRBJ2-3, reads GAGVSQSPSNKVTEKGKDVELRCDPISGHTALYWYRQSLGQGLEFLIYFQGNSAPDKSGLPSDRFSAERTGGSVSTLTIQRTQQEDSAVYLCASSLDTPGPDTQYFGPGTRLTVL.

The chain employs TRBV20-1 and TRBJ2-1, with D uncertain. V was clipped by 4 bases and J by 9 bases, with 7 bases between them. The CDR3 runs 10 residues. CDR1 and CDR2 from the germline V gene are DFQATT and SNEGSKA (reference sequence). The CDR3 loop reads CSAIVIEQFF. For the CDR3, the DNA is TGCAGTGCTATTGTTATTGAGCAGTTCTTC.

This clonotype has just a few counts. The chain uses TRBV6-5 and TRBJ1-5; D gene uncertain. Trimming shortened V by 2 bases and J by 5 bases, and 7 bases separated the two germline ends. Germline V CDR1 and CDR2: MNHEY, SVGAGI. This CDR3 has 13 residues. DNA for the CDR3: TGTGCCAGCAGTTACGGGCAGGATCAGCCCCAGCATTTT. Protein product: CASSYGQDQPQHF.

The rearrangement uses TRBV11-2 and TRBJ2-1, with no clear D. Germline CDR1 is SGHAT and CDR2 is FQNNGV. V was clipped by 0 bases and J by 12 bases, with 15 bases between them. The CDR3 covers 14 residues. Written as DNA, the CDR3 is TGTGCCAGCAGCTTAGATCCCCCCCCGATCGGGCAGTTCTTC. Translating gives CASSLDPPPIGQFF. The full variable domain, in which reference TRBV11-2 and TRBJ2-1 provide the parts outside the CDR3, is EAGVAQSPRYKIIEKRQSVAFWCNPISGHATLYWYQQILGQGPKLLIQFQNNGVVDDSQLPKDRFSAERLKGVDSTLKIQPAKLEDSAVYLCASSLDPPPIGQFFGPGTRLTVL.

The table lists this clonotype with many counts. The rearrangement links TRBV11-3 to TRBJ2-1; D gene unclear. The CDR3 extends over 13 amino acids. CDR1 and CDR2 (germline): SGHNT, YENEEA. Trimming pared 0 bases from V and 3 bases from J, leaving 3 bases between. CDR3 nucleotides: TGTGCCAGCAGCTTAGAGGGCTACAATGAGCAGTTCTTC. Its translation is CASSLEGYNEQFF.

In this sample, this clonotype turned up many times. The chain uses TRBV12-3 or TRBV12-4 and TRBJ2-2; perhaps D is TRBD1 or TRBD2 (5 bases each). V was clipped by 6 bases and J by 4 bases, with 9 bases between them. The CDR3 has 13 amino acids. This CDR3 is CASRAGSTGELFF. The CDR3 DNA is TGTGCCAGCAGGGCAGGGAGCACCGGGGAGCTGTTTTTT.